This TCR beta chain is from a study of blood T cell repertoires in COVID-19. V lost 5 bases to trimming and J lost 7 bases, with 6 bases between them. Germline V CDR1 and CDR2: MNHNY, SVGAGI (reference sequence). This CDR3 has 11 residues. Using immunoSEQ multiplex PCR, the repertoire was profiled, and TCRdb retains in-frame clones only, with some absent. Counted here are more than 150,000 clones, around 79% occurring once; the ten biggest clones make up roughly 12%. The origin of this receptor is a man over 45 who had recovered from COVID-19. The material sequenced was peripheral blood. The J gene is TRBJ1-5, the V gene TRBV6-6, with a tentative D call TRBD1 (6 bases). The CDR3: CASSRGQPQHF. The DNA of the CDR3 is TGTGCCAGCAGTAGGGGGCAGCCCCAGCATTTT.